The rows below give T cell receptor beta chains drawn from one sample of a study of regulatory T cells in long-lasting Graves disease. One entry per CDR3 protein results from TCRdb running MiXCR on the multiplex PCR reads. The profile shows approximately 210,000 distinct CDR3 sequences, around 16% of them singletons. The material was peripheral blood mononuclear cells (PBMCs), obtained at new diagnosis, from a patient treated with antithyroid drugs. Source of these receptors: a female donor with Graves disease. Both conserved end residues are trimmed from each CDR3. The order of the fields is CDR3 protein, V gene, J gene, D gene, CDR3 length. A D gene is named only where the DNA matches it firmly.

SARDFQLAGGNEQF	TRBV20-1	TRBJ2-1	TRBD2	14
SVAGPLGTEAF	TRBV20-1	TRBJ1-1	.	11
ASSSRQGVNYGYT	TRBV19	TRBJ1-2	TRBD1	13
ASSPSGQASYEQY	TRBV27	TRBJ2-7	TRBD1	13
ASSIPGQGVLNEQF	TRBV5-4	TRBJ2-1	TRBD1	14
AISESTAEAF	TRBV10-3	TRBJ1-1	.	10
ASSITRDSYEQY	TRBV28	TRBJ2-7	.	12
AGRPGGRQETQY	TRBV2	TRBJ2-5	TRBD2	12
ASSAQLAESYEQY	TRBV10-2	TRBJ2-7	TRBD2	13
SASTGVSGSSYNEQF	TRBV20-1	TRBJ2-1	TRBD2	15
AGSEHSDEQY	TRBV6-1	TRBJ2-7	.	10
SARDARLNTEAF	TRBV20-1	TRBJ1-1	.	12
ASSLPSSPEAF	TRBV18	TRBJ1-1	.	11
ASSRIQGHDNEQY	TRBV4-3	TRBJ2-7	TRBD1	13
ASSRSSDFYEQY	TRBV14	TRBJ2-7	.	12